These T cell receptor beta chains were read from a single sample in a study of OX40 agonist ivuxolimab in advanced cancers. TCRdb keeps only in-frame clones here, not all; method: immunoSEQ multiplex PCR. Of roughly 64,000 clones listed, roughly 81% are singletons. Source: CD4+ or CD8+ T cells sorted from blood, taken in a trial of the OX40 agonist ivuxolimab. Receptors originate from an adult with an advanced solid tumor such as melanoma, head and neck, liver or kidney cancer. CDR3s include the opening cysteine and the closing phenylalanine or tryptophan. A D gene is named only where the DNA matches it firmly. Clone sizes are given selectively: once, few, many, or a class where the clone is expanded.

d_call | j_call | clone_size | v_call | cdr3_aa | cdr3_nt
TRBD1 | TRBJ1-1 | NA | TRBV5-4 | CASSTTGAPEAFF | TGTGCCAGCAGCACTACAGGGGCCCCTGAAGCTTTCTTT
TRBD1 | TRBJ2-2 | once | TRBV6-1 | CASSEGTGGYTGELFF | TGTGCCAGCAGTGAAGGGACAGGGGGCTACACCGGGGAGCTGTTTTTT
TRBD2 | TRBJ2-5 | NA | TRBV19 | CASSTQREGPETQYF | TGTGCCAGTAGTACCCAGCGGGAGGGCCCGGAGACCCAGTACTTC
NA | TRBJ1-5 | NA | TRBV6-1 | CASSELGVRNQPQHF | TGTGCCAGCAGTGAATTGGGGGTTCGCAATCAGCCCCAGCATTTT
NA | TRBJ2-7 | NA | TRBV5-1 | CASSLVATTPSPYEQYF | TGCGCCAGCAGCTTGGTGGCAACCACCCCGTCACCCTACGAGCAGTACTTC
NA | TRBJ2-5 | NA | TRBV25-1 | CASSEYRTVEETQYF | TGTGCCAGCAGTGAATATAGGACAGTTGAGGAGACCCAGTACTTC
TRBD1 | TRBJ1-6 | few | TRBV18 | CASSPEGAGSPLHF | TGTGCCAGCTCACCGGAGGGGGCAGGGTCACCCCTCCACTTT
NA | TRBJ1-1 | NA | TRBV30 | CAWSEDGAVFF | TGTGCCTGGAGTGAAGACGGAGCGGTATTCTTT
TRBD2 | TRBJ2-2 | NA | TRBV5-1 | CASSPGTSGAGELFF | TGCGCCAGCAGCCCCGGGACTAGTGGAGCCGGGGAGCTGTTTTTT
TRBD1 | TRBJ1-5 | NA | TRBV15 | CATSRPDRGWDQPQHF | TGTGCCACCAGCAGACCCGACAGGGGATGGGATCAGCCCCAGCATTTT
NA | TRBJ1-1 | once | TRBV6-5 | CASSYGGGVNTEAFF | TGTGCCAGCAGTTACGGGGGCGGGGTTAACACTGAAGCTTTCTTT
NA | TRBJ2-7 | once | TRBV2 | CASRVVYEQYF | TGTGCCAGCAGGGTCGTCTACGAGCAGTACTTC
NA | TRBJ2-7 | NA | TRBV28 | CATLDSPSYEQYF | TGTGCCACCTTGGACAGCCCCTCCTACGAGCAGTACTTC
TRBD1 | TRBJ2-5 | few | TRBV30 | CAWTTGAQETQYF | TGTGCCTGGACCACAGGGGCGCAAGAGACCCAGTACTTC
NA | TRBJ1-5 | NA | TRBV2 | CASRGNGPQHF | TGTGCCAGCAGGGGGAACGGGCCCCAGCATTTT
TRBD1 | TRBJ1-4 | once | TRBV5-8 | CASSPLWGQGEEKLFF | TGTGCCAGCAGCCCCCTATGGGGACAGGGGGAGGAAAAACTGTTTTTT
TRBD1 | TRBJ1-1 | NA | TRBV30 | CAWSRQGLIDTEAFF | TGTGCCTGGAGCAGACAGGGGTTGATAGACACTGAAGCTTTCTTT
TRBD1 | TRBJ1-2 | NA | TRBV4-2 | CASSQEGRGRTGYTF | TGTGCCAGCAGCCAAGAGGGCAGGGGGCGTACTGGCTACACCTTC
TRBD1 | TRBJ1-1 | NA | TRBV5-1 | CASSRDRGTEAFF | TGCGCCAGCAGTCGGGACAGGGGAACTGAAGCTTTCTTT
NA | TRBJ2-5 | NA | TRBV5-1 | CASDRGYQETQYF | TGCGCCAGCGACCGGGGATACCAAGAGACCCAGTACTTC
TRBD1 | TRBJ1-1 | NA | TRBV28 | CASSDTGALMNTEAFF | TGTGCCAGCAGTGACACAGGGGCGCTAATGAACACTGAAGCTTTCTTT
TRBD1 | TRBJ2-3 | NA | TRBV10-1 | CASSEGQGTDTQYF | TGCGCCAGCAGTGAGGGACAGGGCACAGATACGCAGTATTTT
TRBD1 | TRBJ1-1 | NA | TRBV5-1 | CASSSDRERTEAFF | TGCGCCAGCAGCTCGGACAGGGAGAGAACTGAAGCTTTCTTT
NA | TRBJ2-5 | NA | TRBV2 | CASSVGVGETQYF | TGTGCCAGCAGTGTTGGGGTTGGGGAGACCCAGTACTTC
NA | TRBJ2-5 | once | TRBV28 | CASSSTEKETQYF | TGTGCCAGCAGTTCTACAGAAAAAGAGACCCAGTACTTC
NA | TRBJ2-2 | NA | TRBV2 | CASSVSLPGNTGELFF | TGTGCCAGCAGTGTATCGTTACCCGGGAACACCGGGGAGCTGTTTTTT
TRBD2 | TRBJ2-7 | NA | TRBV9 | CASSVDPGGGYEQYF | TGTGCCAGCAGCGTAGACCCGGGAGGTGGCTACGAGCAGTACTTC
TRBD1 | TRBJ2-5 | NA | TRBV29-1 | CSVATGAQETQYF | TGCAGCGTCGCAACAGGGGCGCAAGAGACCCAGTACTTC
NA | TRBJ2-7 | NA | TRBV5-5 | CASSPSGPRVEQYF | TGTGCCAGCAGTCCCTCGGGACCCCGTGTCGAGCAGTACTTC
TRBD1 | TRBJ2-1 | NA | TRBV7-3 | CASSQGAVPSDEQFF | TGTGCCAGCAGCCAGGGGGCAGTACCGAGCGATGAGCAGTTCTTC
NA | TRBJ1-5 | NA | TRBV11-3 | CASIIRKGGKRNQPQHF | TGTGCCAGCATCATTAGGAAGGGGGGGAAGAGGAATCAGCCCCAGCATTTT
TRBD1 | TRBJ1-4 | NA | TRBV30 | CAWSGPWTGKMKRLFF | TGTGCCTGGAGTGGCCCTTGGACAGGGAAAATGAAAAGGCTGTTTTTT
TRBD1 | TRBJ1-1 | NA | TRBV18 | CASSPGRQGTEAFF | TGTGCCAGCTCACCAGGACGACAGGGAACTGAAGCTTTCTTT
NA | TRBJ1-5 | once | TRBV10-2 | CASTGNSNQPQHF | TGCGCCAGCACGGGGAATAGCAATCAGCCCCAGCATTTT